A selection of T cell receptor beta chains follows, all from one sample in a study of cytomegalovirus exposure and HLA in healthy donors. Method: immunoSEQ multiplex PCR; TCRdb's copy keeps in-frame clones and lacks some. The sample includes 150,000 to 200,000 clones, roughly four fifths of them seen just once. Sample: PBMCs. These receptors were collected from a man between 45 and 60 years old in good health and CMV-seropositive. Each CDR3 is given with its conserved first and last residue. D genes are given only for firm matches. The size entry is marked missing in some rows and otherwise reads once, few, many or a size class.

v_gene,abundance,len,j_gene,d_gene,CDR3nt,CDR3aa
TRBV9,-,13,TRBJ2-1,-,TGTGCCAGCAGCGCTCCTGACAGGAATGAGCAGTTCTTC,CASSAPDRNEQFF
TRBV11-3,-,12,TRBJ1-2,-,TGTGCCAGCAGCTTAGAGAGCGGGGCTCTCACCTTC,CASSLESGALTF
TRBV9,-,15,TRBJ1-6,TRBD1,TGTGCCAGCAGCGCGCGGGACAGGGAGGGTTCACCCCTCCACTTT,CASSARDREGSPLHF
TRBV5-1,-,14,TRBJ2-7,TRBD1,TGCGCCAGCAGCTTGCAGGGGGCGACCTACGAGCAGTACTTC,CASSLQGATYEQYF
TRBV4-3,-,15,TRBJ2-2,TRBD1,TGCGCCAGCAGCCAAGGGACAGGGTACACCGGGGAGCTGTTTTTT,CASSQGTGYTGELFF
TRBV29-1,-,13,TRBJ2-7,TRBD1,TGCAGCGTTGCGGGACAGGGAAACTACGAGCAGTACTTC,CSVAGQGNYEQYF
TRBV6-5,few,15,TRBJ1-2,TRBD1,TGTGCCAGCAGCCGCGGACAGGGGAGAGACTATGGCTACACCTTC,CASSRGQGRDYGYTF
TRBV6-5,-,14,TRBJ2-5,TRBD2,TGTGCCAGCAGGGCTAGACTAGCATTTGGGACCCAGTACTTC,CASRARLAFGTQYF
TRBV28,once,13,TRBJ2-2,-,TGTGCCAGCAGTAAACAGGGCAACGGGGAGCTGTTTTTT,CASSKQGNGELFF
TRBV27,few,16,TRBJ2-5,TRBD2,TGTGCCAGCAGTGATGGGACTAGCGGGGGGTTCGAGACCCAGTACTTC,CASSDGTSGGFETQYF